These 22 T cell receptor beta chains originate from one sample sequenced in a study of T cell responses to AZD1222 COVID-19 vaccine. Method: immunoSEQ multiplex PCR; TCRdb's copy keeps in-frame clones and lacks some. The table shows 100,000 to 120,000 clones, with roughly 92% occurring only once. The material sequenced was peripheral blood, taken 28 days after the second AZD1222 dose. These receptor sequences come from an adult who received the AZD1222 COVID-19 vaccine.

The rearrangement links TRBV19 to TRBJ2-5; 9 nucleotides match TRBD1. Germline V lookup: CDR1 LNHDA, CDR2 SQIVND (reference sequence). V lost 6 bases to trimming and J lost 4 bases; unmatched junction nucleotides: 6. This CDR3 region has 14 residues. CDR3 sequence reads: CASSKGQGRETQYF. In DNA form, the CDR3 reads TGTGCCAGTAGCAAAGGACAGGGGAGAGAGACCCAGTACTTC. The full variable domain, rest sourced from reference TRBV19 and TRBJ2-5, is DGGITQSPKYLFRKEGQNVTLSCEQNLNHDAMYWYRQDPGQGLRLIYYSQIVNDFQKGDIAEGYSVSREKKESFPLTVTSAQKNPTAFYLCASSKGQGRETQYFGPGTRLLVL.

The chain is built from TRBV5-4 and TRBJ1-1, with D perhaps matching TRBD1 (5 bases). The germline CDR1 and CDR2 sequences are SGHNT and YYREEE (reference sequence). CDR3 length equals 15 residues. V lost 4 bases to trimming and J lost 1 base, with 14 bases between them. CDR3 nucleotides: TGTGCCAGCAGCACCAGGACAAGGGGGAACACTGAAGCTTTCTTT. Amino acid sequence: CASSTRTRGNTEAFF.

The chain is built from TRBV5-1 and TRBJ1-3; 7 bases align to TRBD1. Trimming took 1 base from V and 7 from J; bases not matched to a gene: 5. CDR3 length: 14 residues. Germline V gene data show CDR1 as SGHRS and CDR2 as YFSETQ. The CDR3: CASSLYQGGNTIYF. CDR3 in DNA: TGCGCCAGCAGCTTGTATCAGGGGGGGAACACCATATATTTT.

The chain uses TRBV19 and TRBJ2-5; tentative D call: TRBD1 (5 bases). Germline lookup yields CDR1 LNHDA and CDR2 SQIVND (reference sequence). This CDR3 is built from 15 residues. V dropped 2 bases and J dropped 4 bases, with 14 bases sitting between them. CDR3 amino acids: CASSIRGRGPETQYF. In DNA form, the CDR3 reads TGTGCCAGTAGTATACGTGGAAGGGGTCCAGAGACCCAGTACTTC.

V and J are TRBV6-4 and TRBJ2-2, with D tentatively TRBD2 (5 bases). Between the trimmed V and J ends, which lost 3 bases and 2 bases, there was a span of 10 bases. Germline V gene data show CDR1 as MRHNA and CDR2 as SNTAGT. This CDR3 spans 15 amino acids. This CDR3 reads CASSEADGNTGELFF. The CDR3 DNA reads TGTGCCAGCAGTGAAGCGGACGGAAACACCGGGGAGCTGTTTTTT.

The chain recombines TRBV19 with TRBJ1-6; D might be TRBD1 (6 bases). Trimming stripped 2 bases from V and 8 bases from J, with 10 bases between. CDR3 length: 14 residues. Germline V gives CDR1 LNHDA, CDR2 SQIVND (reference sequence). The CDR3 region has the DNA TGTGCCAGTAGTATACAGGGGTACGATTCACCCCTCCACTTT. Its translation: CASSIQGYDSPLHF.

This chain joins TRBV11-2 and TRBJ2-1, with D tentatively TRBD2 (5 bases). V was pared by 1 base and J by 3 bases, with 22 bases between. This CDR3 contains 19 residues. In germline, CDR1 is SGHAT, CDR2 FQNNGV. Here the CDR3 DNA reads TGTGCCAGCAGCTTAGTGGTCCCCCCCGAGCGAGGGAGCTACAATGAGCAGTTCTTC. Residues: CASSLVVPPERGSYNEQFF.

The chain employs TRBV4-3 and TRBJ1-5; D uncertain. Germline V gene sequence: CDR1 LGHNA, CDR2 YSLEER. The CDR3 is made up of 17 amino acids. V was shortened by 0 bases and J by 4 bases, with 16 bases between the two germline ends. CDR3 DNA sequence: TGCGCCAGCAGCCAAGACCTTCGTGGCAGGCTTAATCAGCCCCAGCATTTT. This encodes CASSQDLRGRLNQPQHF.

The CDR3 here is CASSLDGGGYEQYF. The CDR3 coding sequence is TGTGCCAGCAGTTTAGATGGCGGTGGCTACGAGCAGTACTTC. The chain has TRBV28 and TRBJ2-7; no definite D call. Germline V gene lookup returns CDR1 MDHEN and CDR2 SYDVKM. V shed 2 bases and J shed 3 bases, with 11 bases lying between them. This CDR3 has 14 amino acids.

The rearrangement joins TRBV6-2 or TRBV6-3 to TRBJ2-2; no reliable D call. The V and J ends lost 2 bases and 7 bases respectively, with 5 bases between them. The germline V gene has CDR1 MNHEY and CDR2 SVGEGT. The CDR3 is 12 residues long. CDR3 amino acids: CASSYEFGELFF. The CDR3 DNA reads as TGTGCCAGCAGTTACGAGTTCGGGGAGCTGTTTTTT.

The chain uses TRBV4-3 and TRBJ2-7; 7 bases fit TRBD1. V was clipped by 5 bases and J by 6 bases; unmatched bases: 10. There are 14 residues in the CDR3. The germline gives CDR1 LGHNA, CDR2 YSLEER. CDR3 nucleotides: TGCGCCAGCAGCGAAGGGGACAGCAGGGTCGAGCAGTACTTC. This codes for CASSEGDSRVEQYF.

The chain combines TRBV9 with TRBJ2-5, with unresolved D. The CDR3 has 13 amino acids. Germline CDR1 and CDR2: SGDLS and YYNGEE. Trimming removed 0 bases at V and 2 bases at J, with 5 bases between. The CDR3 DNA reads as TGTGCCAGCAGCGTAGGGCAGCAAGAGACCCAGTACTTC. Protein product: CASSVGQQETQYF.

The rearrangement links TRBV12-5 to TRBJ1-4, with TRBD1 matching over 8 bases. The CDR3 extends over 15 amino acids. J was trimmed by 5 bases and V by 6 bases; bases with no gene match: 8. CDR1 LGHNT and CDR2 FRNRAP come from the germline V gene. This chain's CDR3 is CASGERTGINEKLFF. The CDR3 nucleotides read TGTGCTAGTGGAGAACGGACAGGGATCAATGAAAAACTGTTTTTT.

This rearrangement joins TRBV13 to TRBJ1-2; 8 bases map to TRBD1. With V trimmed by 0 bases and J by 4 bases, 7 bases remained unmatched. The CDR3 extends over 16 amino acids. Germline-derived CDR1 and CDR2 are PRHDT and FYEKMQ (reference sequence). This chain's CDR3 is CASSLGGQGPLYGYTF. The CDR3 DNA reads TGTGCCAGCAGCTTAGGCGGACAGGGTCCCCTCTATGGCTACACCTTC.

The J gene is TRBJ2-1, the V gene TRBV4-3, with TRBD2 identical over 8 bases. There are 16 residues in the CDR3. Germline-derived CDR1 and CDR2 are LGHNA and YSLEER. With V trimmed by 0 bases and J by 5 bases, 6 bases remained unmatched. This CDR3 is CASSQDFQRGNNEQFF. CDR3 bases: TGCGCCAGCAGCCAAGATTTTCAGCGGGGGAACAATGAGCAGTTCTTC.

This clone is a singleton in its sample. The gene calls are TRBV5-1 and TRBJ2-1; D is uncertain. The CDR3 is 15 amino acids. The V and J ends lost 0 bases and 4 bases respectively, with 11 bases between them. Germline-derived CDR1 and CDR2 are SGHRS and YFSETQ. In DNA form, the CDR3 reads TGCGCCAGCAGCTTGGCCGTGGGGTTTTACAATGAGCAGTTCTTC. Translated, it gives CASSLAVGFYNEQFF.

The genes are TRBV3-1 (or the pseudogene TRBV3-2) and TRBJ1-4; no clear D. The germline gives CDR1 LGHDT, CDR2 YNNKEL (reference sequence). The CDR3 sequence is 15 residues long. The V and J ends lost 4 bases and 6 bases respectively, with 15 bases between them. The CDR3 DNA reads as TGTGCCAGCAGCCGCCAAGGGTTTGAGGATGAAAAACTGTTTTTT. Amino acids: CASSRQGFEDEKLFF.

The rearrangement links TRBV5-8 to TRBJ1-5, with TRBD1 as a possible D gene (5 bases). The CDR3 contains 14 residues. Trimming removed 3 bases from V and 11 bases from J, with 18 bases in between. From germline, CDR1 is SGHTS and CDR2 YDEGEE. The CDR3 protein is CASSYLRGSGAQHF. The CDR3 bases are TGTGCCAGCAGCTACTTGAGGGGTAGCGGGGCCCAGCATTTT. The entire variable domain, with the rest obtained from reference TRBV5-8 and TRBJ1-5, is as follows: EAGVTQSPTHLIKTRGQQATLRCSPISGHTSVYWYQQALGLGLQFLLWYDEGEERNRGNFPPRFSGRQFPNYSSELNVNALELEDSALYLCASSYLRGSGAQHFGDGTRLSIL.

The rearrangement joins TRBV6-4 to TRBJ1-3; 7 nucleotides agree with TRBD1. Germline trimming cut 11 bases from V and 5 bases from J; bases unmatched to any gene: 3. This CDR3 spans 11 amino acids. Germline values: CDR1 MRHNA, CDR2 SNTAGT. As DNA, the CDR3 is TGTGCCGGGGACAGTCGAAACACCATATATTTT. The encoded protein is CAGDSRNTIYF.

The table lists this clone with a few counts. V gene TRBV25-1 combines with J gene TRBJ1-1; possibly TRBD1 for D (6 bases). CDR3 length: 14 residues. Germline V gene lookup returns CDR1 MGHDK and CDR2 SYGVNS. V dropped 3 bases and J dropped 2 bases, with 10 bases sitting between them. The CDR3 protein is CASSDRTVNTEAFF. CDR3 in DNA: TGTGCCAGCAGTGACCGGACAGTAAACACTGAAGCTTTCTTT.

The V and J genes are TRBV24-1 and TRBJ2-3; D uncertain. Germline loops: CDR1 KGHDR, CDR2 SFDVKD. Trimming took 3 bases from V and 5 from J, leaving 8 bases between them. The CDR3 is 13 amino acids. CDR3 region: CATSDRLEDTQYF. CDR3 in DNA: TGTGCCACCAGTGATCGACTGGAAGATACGCAGTATTTT.

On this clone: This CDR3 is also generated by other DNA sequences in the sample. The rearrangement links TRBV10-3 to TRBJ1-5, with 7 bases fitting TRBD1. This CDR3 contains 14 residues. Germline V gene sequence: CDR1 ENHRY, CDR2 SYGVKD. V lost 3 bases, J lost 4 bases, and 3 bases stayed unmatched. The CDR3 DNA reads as TGTGCCATCAGTGAAGGGGGCGGGAATCAGCCCCAGCATTTT. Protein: CAISEGGGNQPQHF.